The TCR beta chain under discussion was sequenced for a study of blood T cell repertoires in COVID-19. The data were produced by immunoSEQ multiplex PCR, yet TCRdb's version contains in-frame clones alone and is incomplete. The sample consists of fewer than 300,000 clones, approximately 90% of them appearing once. V gave up 4 bases and J gave up 2 bases; unmatched junction bases: 7. CDR1 is MNHEY, CDR2 SMNVEV, per germline (reference sequence). The CDR3 contains 15 residues. This clone was recorded once. Input material: PBMCs or T cells enriched from blood (not recorded which). The clonotype comes from a woman in her 30s who had recovered from COVID-19. This chain joins TRBV27 and TRBJ2-7, with TRBD1 matching over 8 bases. CDR3 protein: CASSSRQGYTYEQYF. In nucleotides, the CDR3 is TGTGCCAGCAGTTCCCGACAGGGGTACACCTACGAGCAGTACTTC.